This T cell receptor (beta chain) originates from a study of EBV T-cell therapy then PD-1 blockade in nasopharyngeal carcinoma. Data came from immunoSEQ multiplex PCR; TCRdb stores just in-frame clones and leaves some out. This sample yields around 20,000 clones, of which approximately 79% are seen a single time; roughly a third belongs to the top ten. As for this clone: Its antigen is as yet unknown.

Stated time point: 266 days after commencement of treatment, after nivolumab therapy. Stated treatment: AdE1-LMPpoly-expanded autologous EBV-specific T-cell therapy followed by anti-PD-1 nivolumab. The V segment lost 4 bases and the J segment 0 bases; nucleotides outside the gene matches: 6. The CDR3 is made up of 16 amino acids. Germline V lookup: CDR1 SQVTM, CDR2 ANQGSEA. This clonotype originated in a middle-aged man with nasopharyngeal carcinoma. V gene TRBV29-1 combines with J gene TRBJ2-6; 7 bases are a match to TRBD1. This specimen was CD8+ T cells from blood, taken around day 260 from a patient whose treatment included autologous EBV-specific T cells and nivolumab. The DNA for the CDR3 is TGCAGCGTTGCTGGAGACAGGGACTCTGGGGCCAACGTCCTGACTTTC. Translation: CSVAGDRDSGANVLTF.